This TCR beta chain was identified in a study of blood T cell repertoires in COVID-19 (dated by TCRdb to 2020 to 2022). For context, the study as a whole: The collaborator samples originated in the United States, Italy and Spain and spanned the acute and convalescent phases of COVID-19. The repertoires were released in a freely available public database intended as a resource for research on the immune response to SARS-CoV-2. The samples were drawn from two sources: the first 160 participants of the ongoing ImmuneRACE study, and over 950 subjects contributed by 6 global collaborators. Nearly every sample came with metadata listing a de-identified subject ID, COVID-19 status, age in years and sex. Deeply sampled blood TCRbeta repertoires from subjects exposed to, actively infected with, or recovered from COVID-19 were included in the dataset. HLA class I and class II types, where available, came from metadata supplied by the sample provider rather than from assay-based typing. The material from the prospective study consisted of cDNA or gDNA derived from T cells, B-cell-depleted T cells, or PBMCs. Beyond this particular receptor, the publication reports: Clinical and demographic metadata were provided uncurated, with the amount varying by source and participant.

Whole blood was collected in K2EDTA tubes by collaborating institutions according to the institutions' own protocols. For TCRbeta analysis, collaborators shipped samples as frozen whole blood, isolated PBMCs, or DNA extracted from either of those sample types. Trimming costs V 10 bases and J 8 bases, and their ends lie 17 bases apart. Measured from the cysteine to the phenylalanine, the CDR3 is 13 residues long. Of the read, only the CDR3 DNA is kept; its 39 bases are in frame from base 1. CDR1 and CDR2 are drawn from the germline V gene (reference sequence): MNHEY, SMNVEV. TCRbeta CDR3 regions were amplified from genomic DNA using the immunoSEQ Assay, a bias-controlled multiplex PCR. The study's own analysis went as follows. Nucleated cell counts per sample were estimated from amplification of reference gene primers within the assay. To quantify the absolute abundance of each unique TCRbeta CDR3 rearrangement, sequence reads were collapsed and filtered. For each sample, productive Simpson clonality was calculated as the square root of Simpson's diversity index over productive rearrangements. Not all clones reach the TCRdb copy of this immuneACCESS table, which keeps in-frame sequences only. Checked studies attribute under half of the gap to unresolved V genes and leave the rest unexplained. That table supplies the V and J calls and clone size; D and trimming were determined from the DNA. This sample comprises just over 250,000 clones, around 87% of them detected only once. The ten biggest clones cover 2% to 3% of the sample.

On this clone itself: It has no known antigen specificity. Base qualities are not provided; no much larger clone lies one nucleotide away.

The receptor was derived from a woman in her forties or fifties with acute or convalescent COVID-19. The source material was peripheral blood. This chain joins TRBV27 to TRBJ1-4, and TRBD1 may be the D gene, going by 6 matching bases. The base sequence is TGTGCCACCCGCGGGGGGCGGGTGGAAAAACTGTTTTTT. It is translated as CATRGGRVEKLFF. With the rest looked up from the reference TRBV27 and TRBJ1-4 genes rather than sequenced, the full variable domain is EAQVTQNPRYLITVTGKKLTVTCSQNMNHEYMSWYRQDPGLGLRQIYYSMNVEVTDKGDVPEGYKVSRKEKRNFPLILESPSPNQTSLYFCATRGGRVEKLFFGSGTQLSVL.